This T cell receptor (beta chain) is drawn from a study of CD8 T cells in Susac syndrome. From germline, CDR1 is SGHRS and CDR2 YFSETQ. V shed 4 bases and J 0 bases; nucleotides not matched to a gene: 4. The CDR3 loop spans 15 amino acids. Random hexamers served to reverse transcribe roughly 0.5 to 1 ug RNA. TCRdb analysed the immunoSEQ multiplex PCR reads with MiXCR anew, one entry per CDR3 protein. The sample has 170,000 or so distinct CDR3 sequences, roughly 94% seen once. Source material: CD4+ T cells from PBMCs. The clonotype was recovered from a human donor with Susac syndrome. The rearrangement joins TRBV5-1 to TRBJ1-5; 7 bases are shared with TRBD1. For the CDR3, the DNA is TGCGCCAGCAGCCCCACAGGGGATAGCAATCAGCCCCAGCATTTT. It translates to CASSPTGDSNQPQHF.